Following are 10 T cell receptor beta chains from one sample sequenced in a study of graft-versus-host responses after intestinal transplantation. TCRdb keeps only in-frame clones here, not all; method: immunoSEQ multiplex PCR. The table shows more than 55,000 clones, with around nine tenths occurring only once. Material: PBMCs, obtained 26 days after transplant. Source of these receptors: a human patient who received an intestinal transplant, so some T cells may come from the graft donor.

This sequence joins TRBV28 and TRBJ1-5; 9 bases fit TRBD1. This CDR3 has 16 amino acids. V shed 5 bases and J 6 bases; nucleotides not matched to a gene: 11. CDR1 MDHEN and CDR2 SYDVKM come from the germline V gene. The CDR3 region has the DNA TGTGCCAGCAGTGCTCCGGGACAGGGAGTCTCTCAGCCCCAGCATTTT. It encodes CASSAPGQGVSQPQHF.

This rearrangement joins TRBV9 to TRBJ1-2; D is unclear. The CDR3 length is 14 residues. Trimming shortened V by 0 bases and J by 2 bases, and 8 bases separated the two germline ends. Germline CDR1 is SGDLS and CDR2 is YYNGEE. The CDR3 coding sequence is TGTGCCAGCAGCGTAGGACTATCCAACTATGGCTACACCTTC. Its translation: CASSVGLSNYGYTF. The complete variable domain, with remaining parts taken from reference TRBV9 and TRBJ1-2, reads DSGVTQTPKHLITATGQRVTLRCSPRSGDLSVYWYQQSLDQGLQFLIQYYNGEERAKGNILERFSAQQFPDLHSELNLSSLELGDSALYFCASSVGLSNYGYTFGSGTRLTVV.

V gene TRBV9 combines with J gene TRBJ2-1, with TRBD1 matching 7 bases. The CDR3 loop spans 16 amino acids. The V gene end was trimmed by 0 bases and the J gene end by 8 bases; junction bases not matched to a gene: 11. CDR1 is SGDLS and CDR2 is YYNGEE in the germline V gene. CDR3 coding DNA: TGTGCCAGCAGCGTAGAGAAAGGGGGCAGAACCGATGAGCAGTTCTTC. Amino acids: CASSVEKGGRTDEQFF.

The chain is built from TRBV5-4 and TRBJ2-3, with 11 bases aligning to TRBD2. V lost 0 bases and J lost 5; bases outside the gene matches: 5. This CDR3 is built from 16 residues. Germline-derived CDR1 and CDR2 are SGHNT and YYREEE (reference sequence). The CDR3 DNA reads TGTGCCAGCAGCTTGGTAGCGGGGGGGCCAGTAGATACGCAGTATTTT. Encoded protein: CASSLVAGGPVDTQYF.

J is TRBJ1-2 and V is TRBV28; 7 nucleotides match TRBD1. Trimming removed 5 bases from V and 5 bases from J; junction bases left unmatched: 14. This CDR3 comprises 16 residues. Germline CDR1 is MDHEN and CDR2 is SYDVKM. The CDR3 here is CASSTGTTGTSYGYTF. As DNA, the CDR3 is TGTGCCAGCAGTACCGGGACGACAGGGACGTCTTATGGCTACACCTTC.

The CDR3, as DNA: TGTGCCAGCAGTTTAGTCGTCACAGATACGCAGTATTTT. Protein: CASSLVVTDTQYF. V usage is TRBV27 and J usage is TRBJ2-3; no clear D. The length of the CDR3 is 13 residues. Trimming took off 2 bases at V and 2 bases at J, with 5 bases between the two ends. Germline V gene lookup returns CDR1 MNHEY and CDR2 SMNVEV (reference sequence).

This chain connects TRBV28 to TRBJ2-3; TRBD2 might be the D (6 bases). The CDR3 is 16 residues long. Trimming left V 5 bases short and J 2 bases short, with 17 bases between. CDR1 and CDR2 from the germline V gene are MDHEN and SYDVKM. The CDR3, as DNA: TGTGCCAGCAGTGGGGGTAGCGGAAGAGTCACAGATACGCAGTATTTT. Translating it yields CASSGGSGRVTDTQYF.

This chain joins TRBV11-1 and TRBJ2-7, with D tentatively TRBD1 (7 bases). Per germline, CDR1 SGHAT and CDR2 FQDESV (reference sequence). The CDR3 contains 15 residues. The V end lost 3 bases, the J end lost 1 base, and 13 bases lay between the germline ends. The DNA for the CDR3 is TGTGCCAGCAGCTTGCGGGACAGCATTTCCTACGAGCAGTACTTC. This translates into CASSLRDSISYEQYF.

In the case of this clone: Sequence at one end of the junction differs from germline and may be a read error. The chain combines TRBV7-7 with TRBJ1-1; D gene uncertain. Looked up from germline, CDR1 is SSHAT and CDR2 is FNYEAQ (reference sequence). The CDR3 covers 13 residues. CDR3 residues: CASSLKEGTEAFF. Written as DNA, the CDR3 is TGTGCTAGCAGCTTAAAGGAGGGCACTGAAGCTTTCTTT. Combining the CDR3 with reference TRBV7-7 and TRBJ1-1 gives the whole variable domain GAGVSQSPRYKVTKRGQDVTLRCDPISSHATLYWYQQALGQGPEFLTYFNYEAQPDKSGLPSDRFSAERPEGSISTLTIQRTEQRDSAMYRCASSLKEGTEAFFGQGTRLTVV.

The chain links TRBV29-1 to TRBJ2-3, with TRBD1 as a possible D gene (6 bases). The CDR3 has 18 amino acids. In germline, CDR1 is SQVTM, CDR2 ANQGSEA. V was cut by 6 bases and J by 0 bases, with 25 bases left in between. The CDR3 DNA sequence: TGCAGCGTCGAACTCAGACAGGCCTTCGGCCATAGCACAGATACGCAGTATTTT. This translates into CSVELRQAFGHSTDTQYF.